Detailed here is one TCR beta chain. The antigen is undetermined. With random hexamers, reverse transcription was performed on roughly 0.5 to 1 ug of RNA. TCRdb recomputed calls from the immunoSEQ multiplex PCR reads with MiXCR, one row per CDR3 protein. The sample carries roughly 140,000 distinct CDR3 sequences, about 95% recorded once. CDR3 size: 14 residues. The V and J ends lost 1 base and 8 bases respectively, with 11 bases between them. Germline V gene sequence: CDR1 LNHDA, CDR2 SQIVND (reference sequence). This sample was taken from a study of CD8 T cells in Susac syndrome. Findings and limits, study-wide: In its TCR sequencing and HLA analysis, the study acknowledged that the number of individuals was relatively small.

The source is a human donor with Susac syndrome. V is TRBV19 and J is TRBJ2-2; D might be TRBD2 (6 bases). Sequencing input: CD4+ T cells from PBMCs. The CDR3 sequence is CASSIAEGAGELFF. DNA of the CDR3: TGTGCCAGTAGTATAGCGGAGGGCGCAGGGGAGCTGTTTTTT.